The TCR beta chain under discussion was sequenced for a study of cytomegalovirus exposure and HLA in healthy donors. Study at large: The same platform as the approximately 670 first-cohort repertoires was used for the 130 or so validation repertoires, a later analysis reported.

Details on this clone: The antigen is undetermined.

Data came from immunoSEQ multiplex PCR; TCRdb stores just in-frame clones and leaves some out. Of about 200,000 clones listed, over 80% are singletons. Trimming removed 2 bases from V and 6 bases from J, with 10 bases in between. Germline CDR1 and CDR2: MNHNS and SASEGT. The CDR3 is 13 residues long. General study points: Reports showed the classifier diagnosing cytomegalovirus status with high specificity and sensitivity.

The V call is TRBV6-1, the J call TRBJ1-1; TRBD1 might be the D (5 bases). This receptor was taken from a woman under 30 in good health and CMV-seronegative. Sequencing was done on a sample of PBMCs. The CDR3 DNA reads as TGTGCCAGCAGTGAACAGGGACGGGCTGAAGCTTTCTTT. It codes for CASSEQGRAEAFF.